This T cell receptor beta chain came from a study of T cell responses to AZD1222 COVID-19 vaccine. General observations from the study: Just a handful of AZD1222 recipients tested seropositive at baseline. It was only after the peak T cell response that any repertoires were sampled. Of spike-specific TCRs, nearly half reportedly target regions left unmutated in variants.

Repertoires were generated with immunoSEQ multiplex PCR, while TCRdb's copy carries only in-frame clones and drops some. Of 130,000 to 150,000 clones listed, around 90% are singletons. To note about this clone: The antigen is undetermined.

The CDR3 runs to 15 residues. In germline, CDR1 is LGHNA, CDR2 YSLEER. Trimming removed 3 bases from V and 8 bases from J; junction bases left unmatched: 8. J is TRBJ1-2 and V is TRBV4-3, with TRBD1 matching over 11 bases. The sequencing here drew on peripheral blood, taken on day 0 of AZD1222 vaccination. The source is an adult in good health. The CDR3 coding sequence is TGCGCCAGCAGCCAGGAAGGACAGGGGGCAGGAGGCTACACCTTC. This gives the protein CASSQEGQGAGGYTF.